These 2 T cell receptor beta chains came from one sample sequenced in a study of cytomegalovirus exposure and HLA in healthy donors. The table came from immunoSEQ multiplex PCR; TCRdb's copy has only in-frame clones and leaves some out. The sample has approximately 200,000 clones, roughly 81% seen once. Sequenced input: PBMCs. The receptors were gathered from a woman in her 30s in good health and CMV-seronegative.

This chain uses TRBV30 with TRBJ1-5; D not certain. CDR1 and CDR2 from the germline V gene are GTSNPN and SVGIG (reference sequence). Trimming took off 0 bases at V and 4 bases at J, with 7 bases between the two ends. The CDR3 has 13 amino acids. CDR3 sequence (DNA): TGTGCCTGGAGTGTTCGGGAAAATCAGCCCCAGCATTTT. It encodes CAWSVRENQPQHF.

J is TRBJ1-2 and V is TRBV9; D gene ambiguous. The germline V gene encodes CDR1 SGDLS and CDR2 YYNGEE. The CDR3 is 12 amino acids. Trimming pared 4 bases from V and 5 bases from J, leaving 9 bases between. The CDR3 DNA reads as TGTGCCAGCAGCACCTTGAGATATGGCTACACCTTC. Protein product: CASSTLRYGYTF. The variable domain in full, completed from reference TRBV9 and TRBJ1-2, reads DSGVTQTPKHLITATGQRVTLRCSPRSGDLSVYWYQQSLDQGLQFLIQYYNGEERAKGNILERFSAQQFPDLHSELNLSSLELGDSALYFCASSTLRYGYTFGSGTRLTVV.